The present TCR beta chain was sequenced within a study of T-cell memory formation after mild COVID-19. As for the study in general: Each donor largely had its own TCR clusters.

This clonotype was counted only a few times. The antigen is unknown. V was shortened by 0 bases and J by 2 bases, with 17 bases between the two germline ends. The CDR3 has 18 amino acids. Germline V gene data show CDR1 as DFQATT and CDR2 as SNEGSKA (reference sequence). Study-wide results and caveats: Some responding clones appeared in pre-infection memory, suggesting cross-reactive memory joined.

TCRdb processed the 5' RACE reads anew with MiXCR; each CDR3 protein has one entry. There are around 440,000 distinct CDR3 sequences in the sample; 15% to 20% occur only once, and over 9% lies in the top ten. This TCR came from an adult woman who had mild COVID-19 (a few samples of this study predate the infection). Cell type and time point are not known. The V call is TRBV20-1, the J call TRBJ1-6; D unresolved. The sample comprised PBMCs or a T cell subset sorted from them (not recorded which). CDR3 region: CSARDKRVQEAYNSPLHF. In DNA, the CDR3 is TGCAGTGCTAGAGATAAAAGGGTGCAGGAGGCCTATAATTCACCCCTCCACTTT.